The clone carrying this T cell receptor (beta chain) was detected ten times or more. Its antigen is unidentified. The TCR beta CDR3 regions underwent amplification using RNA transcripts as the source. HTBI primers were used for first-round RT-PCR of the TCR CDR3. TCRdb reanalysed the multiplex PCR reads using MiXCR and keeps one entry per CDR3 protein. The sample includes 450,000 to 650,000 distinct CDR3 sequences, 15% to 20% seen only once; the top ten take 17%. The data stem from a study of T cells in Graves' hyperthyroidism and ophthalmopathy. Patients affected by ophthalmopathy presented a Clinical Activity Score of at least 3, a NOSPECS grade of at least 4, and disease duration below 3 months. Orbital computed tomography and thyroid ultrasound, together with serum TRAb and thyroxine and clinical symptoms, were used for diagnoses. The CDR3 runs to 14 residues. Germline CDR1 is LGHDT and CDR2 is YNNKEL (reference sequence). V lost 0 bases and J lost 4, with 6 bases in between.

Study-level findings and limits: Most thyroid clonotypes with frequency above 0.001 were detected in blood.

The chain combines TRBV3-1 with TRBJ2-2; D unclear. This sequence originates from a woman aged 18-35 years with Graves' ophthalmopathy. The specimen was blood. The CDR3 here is CASSQDWFTGELFF. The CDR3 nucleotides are TGTGCCAGCAGCCAAGATTGGTTCACCGGGGAGCTGTTTTTT. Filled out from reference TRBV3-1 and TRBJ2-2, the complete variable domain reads DTAVSQTPKYLVTQMGNDKSIKCEQNLGHDTMYWYKQDSKKFLKIMFSYNNKELIINETVPNRFSPKSPDKAHLNLHINSLELGDSAVYFCASSQDWFTGELFFGEGSRLTVL.